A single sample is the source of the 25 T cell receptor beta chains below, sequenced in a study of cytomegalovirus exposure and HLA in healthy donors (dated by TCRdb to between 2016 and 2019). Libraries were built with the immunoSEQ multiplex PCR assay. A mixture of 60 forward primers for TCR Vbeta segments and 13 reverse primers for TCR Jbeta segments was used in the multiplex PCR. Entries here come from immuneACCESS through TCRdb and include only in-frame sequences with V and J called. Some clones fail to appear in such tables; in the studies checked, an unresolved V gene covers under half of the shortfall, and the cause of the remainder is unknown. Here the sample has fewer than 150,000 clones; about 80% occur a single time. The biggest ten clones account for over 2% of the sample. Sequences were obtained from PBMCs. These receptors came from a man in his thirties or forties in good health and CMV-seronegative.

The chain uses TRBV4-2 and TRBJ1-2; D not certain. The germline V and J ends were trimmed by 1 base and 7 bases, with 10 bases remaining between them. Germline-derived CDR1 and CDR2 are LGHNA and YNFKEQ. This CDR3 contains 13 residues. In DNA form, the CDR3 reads TGTGCCAGCAGCCAAGGAGGATACTCTGGCTACACCTTC. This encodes CASSQGGYSGYTF.

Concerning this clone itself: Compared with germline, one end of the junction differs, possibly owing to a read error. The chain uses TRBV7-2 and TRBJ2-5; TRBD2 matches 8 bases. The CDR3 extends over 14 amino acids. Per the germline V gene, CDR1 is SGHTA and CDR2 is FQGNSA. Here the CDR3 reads CASSASGSQETRYF. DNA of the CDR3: TGTGCCAGCAGCGCAAGCGGGAGCCAAGAGACCCGGTACTTC.

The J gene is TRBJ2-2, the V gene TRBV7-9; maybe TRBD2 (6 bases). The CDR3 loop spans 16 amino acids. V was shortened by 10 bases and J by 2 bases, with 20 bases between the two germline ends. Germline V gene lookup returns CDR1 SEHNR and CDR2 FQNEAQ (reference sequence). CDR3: CATRPKREKNTGELFF. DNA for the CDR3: TGTGCCACCCGCCCTAAACGGGAGAAAAACACCGGGGAGCTGTTTTTT.

CDR3 bases: TGTGCCAGCAGCTTAGAAGGGACAGGGATCTACGAGCAGTACTTC. Encoded protein: CASSLEGTGIYEQYF. The chain links TRBV7-2 to TRBJ2-7; TRBD1 matches at 9 bases. Germline values: CDR1 SGHTA, CDR2 FQGNSA. The length of the CDR3 is 15 residues. Trimming removed 1 base from V and 3 bases from J; junction bases left unmatched: 4.

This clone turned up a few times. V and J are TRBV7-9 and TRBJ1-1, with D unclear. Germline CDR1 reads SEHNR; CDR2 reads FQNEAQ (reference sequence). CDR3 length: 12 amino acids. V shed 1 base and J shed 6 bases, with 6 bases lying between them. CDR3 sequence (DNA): TGTGCCAGCAGCTTAGGGCAGTCTGAAGCTTTCTTT. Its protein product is CASSLGQSEAFF.

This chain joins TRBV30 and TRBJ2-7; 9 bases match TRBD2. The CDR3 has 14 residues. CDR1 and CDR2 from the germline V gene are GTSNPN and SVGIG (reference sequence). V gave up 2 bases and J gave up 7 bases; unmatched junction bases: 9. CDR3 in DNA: TGTGCCTGGAGTATGTTTAGCGGGAGAAGTGAGCAGTACTTC. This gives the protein CAWSMFSGRSEQYF.

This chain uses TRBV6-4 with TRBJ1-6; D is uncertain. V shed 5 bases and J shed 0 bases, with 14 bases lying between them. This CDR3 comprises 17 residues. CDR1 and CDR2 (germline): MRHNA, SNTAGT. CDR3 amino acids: CASSRVGGSSYNSPLHF. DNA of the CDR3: TGTGCCAGCAGTAGAGTGGGCGGGAGCTCCTATAATTCACCCCTCCACTTT.

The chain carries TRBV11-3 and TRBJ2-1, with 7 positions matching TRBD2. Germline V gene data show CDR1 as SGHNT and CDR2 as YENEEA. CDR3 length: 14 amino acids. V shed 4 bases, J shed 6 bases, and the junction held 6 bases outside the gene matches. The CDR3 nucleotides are TGTGCCAGCAGCTCAGGGACTATACGCAATGAGCAGTTCTTC. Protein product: CASSSGTIRNEQFF.

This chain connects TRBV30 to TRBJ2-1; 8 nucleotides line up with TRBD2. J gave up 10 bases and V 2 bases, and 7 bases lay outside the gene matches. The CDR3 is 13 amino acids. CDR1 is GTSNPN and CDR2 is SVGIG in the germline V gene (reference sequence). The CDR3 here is CAWSPGGGGEQFF. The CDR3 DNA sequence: TGTGCCTGGAGTCCCGGTGGCGGGGGGGAGCAGTTCTTC.

The DNA for the CDR3 is TGTGCCAGCAGCTTAGGGGGTTTCTTATCAGGGGCGCATGGCTACACCTTC. Amino acids: CASSLGGFLSGAHGYTF. The V and J genes are TRBV7-2 and TRBJ1-2; TRBD1 might be the D (6 bases). The ends were cut back, 1 base at V and 6 bases at J, with 21 bases in the middle. Germline CDR1 SGHTA, CDR2 FQGNSA. The CDR3 sequence is 17 residues long. Full variable domain (remainder filled in from reference TRBV7-2 and TRBJ1-2): GAGVSQSPSNKVTEKGKDVELRCDPISGHTALYWYRQSLGQGLEFLIYFQGNSAPDKSGLPSDRFSAERTGGSVSTLTIQRTQQEDSAVYLCASSLGGFLSGAHGYTFGSGTRLTVV.

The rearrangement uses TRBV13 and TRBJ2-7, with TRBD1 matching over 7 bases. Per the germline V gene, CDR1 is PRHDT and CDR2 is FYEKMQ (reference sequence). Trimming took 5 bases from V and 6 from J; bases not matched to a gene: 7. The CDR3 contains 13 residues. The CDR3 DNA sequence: TGTGCCAGCAGCCGACGACAGGGCATCGAGCAGTACTTC. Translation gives CASSRRQGIEQYF.

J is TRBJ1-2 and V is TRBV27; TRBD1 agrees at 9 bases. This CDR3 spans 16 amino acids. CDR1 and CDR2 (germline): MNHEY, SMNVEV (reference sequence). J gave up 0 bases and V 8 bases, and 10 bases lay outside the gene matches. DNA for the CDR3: TGTGCCAGCCGGTTCTTAGGGACAGGGTCTAACTATGGCTACACCTTC. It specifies CASRFLGTGSNYGYTF.

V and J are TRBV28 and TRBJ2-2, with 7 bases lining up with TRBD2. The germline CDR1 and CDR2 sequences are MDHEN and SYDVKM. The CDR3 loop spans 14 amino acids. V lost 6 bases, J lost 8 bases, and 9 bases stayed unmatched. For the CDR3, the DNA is TGTGCCAGCAGACTGACTGCGGGAGTTGGGGAGCTGTTTTTT. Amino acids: CASRLTAGVGELFF. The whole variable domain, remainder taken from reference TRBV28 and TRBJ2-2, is DVKVTQSSRYLVKRTGEKVFLECVQDMDHENMFWYRQDPGLGLRLIYFSYDVKMKEKGDIPEGYSVSREKKERFSLILESASTNQTSMYLCASRLTAGVGELFFGEGSRLTVL.

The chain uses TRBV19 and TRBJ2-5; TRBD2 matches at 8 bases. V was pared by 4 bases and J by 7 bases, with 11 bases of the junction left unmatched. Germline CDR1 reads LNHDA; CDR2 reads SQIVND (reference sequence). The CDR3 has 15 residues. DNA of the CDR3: TGTGCCAGTAGTAATTGGCTAGCGGGCCCCCGGACCCAGTACTTC. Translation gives CASSNWLAGPRTQYF.

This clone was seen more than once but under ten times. DNA for the CDR3: TGTGCCAGCAGCCGTGCGATGGGGGGCTCTGGGGCCAACGTCCTGACTTTC. This gives the protein CASSRAMGGSGANVLTF. V and J are TRBV7-2 and TRBJ2-6; tentatively, D is TRBD2 (6 bases). Germline V gives CDR1 SGHTA, CDR2 FQGNSA. The CDR3 extends over 17 amino acids. V was trimmed by 5 bases and J by 0 bases, leaving 14 bases between them.

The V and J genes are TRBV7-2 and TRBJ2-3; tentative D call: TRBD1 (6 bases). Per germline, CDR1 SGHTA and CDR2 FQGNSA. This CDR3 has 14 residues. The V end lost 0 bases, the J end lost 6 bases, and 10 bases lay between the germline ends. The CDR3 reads CASSLALGADTQYF. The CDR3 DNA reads TGTGCCAGCAGCTTAGCGCTGGGGGCCGATACGCAGTATTTT. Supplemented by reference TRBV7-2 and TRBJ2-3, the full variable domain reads GAGVSQSPSNKVTEKGKDVELRCDPISGHTALYWYRQSLGQGLEFLIYFQGNSAPDKSGLPSDRFSAERTGGSVSTLTIQRTQQEDSAVYLCASSLALGADTQYFGPGTRLTVL.

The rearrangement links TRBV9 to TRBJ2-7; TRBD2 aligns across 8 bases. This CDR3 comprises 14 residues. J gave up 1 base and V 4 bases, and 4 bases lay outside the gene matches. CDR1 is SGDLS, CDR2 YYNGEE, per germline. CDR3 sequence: CASSTRGGSYEQYF. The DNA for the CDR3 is TGTGCCAGCAGCACCCGGGGGGGGTCCTACGAGCAGTACTTC.

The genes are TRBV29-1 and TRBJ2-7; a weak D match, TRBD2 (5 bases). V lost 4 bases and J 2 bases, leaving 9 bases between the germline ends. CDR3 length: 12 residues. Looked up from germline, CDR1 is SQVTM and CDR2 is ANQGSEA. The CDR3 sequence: CSVGAATYEQYF. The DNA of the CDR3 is TGCAGCGTTGGAGCGGCCACCTACGAGCAGTACTTC.

The CDR3 spells CASSQDPGNTEAFF. DNA of the CDR3: TGTGCCAGCAGCCAAGATCCGGGAAACACTGAAGCTTTCTTT. The V call is TRBV4-2, the J call TRBJ1-1; no clear D. The CDR3 spans 14 residues. The germline V gene encodes CDR1 LGHNA and CDR2 YNFKEQ. Trimming shortened V by 0 bases and J by 2 bases, and 7 bases separated the two germline ends.

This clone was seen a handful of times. This CDR3 is CASSLGDTVYGYTF. The CDR3 DNA sequence: TGTGCCAGCAGCTTGGGGGACACCGTCTATGGCTACACCTTC. The chain recombines TRBV5-6 with TRBJ1-2; maybe TRBD1 (6 bases). V was shortened by 0 bases and J by 4 bases, with 10 bases between the two germline ends. CDR1 and CDR2 (germline): SGHDT, YYEEEE. This CDR3 comprises 14 residues.

The CDR3 DNA sequence: TGTGCCAGCAGTTACAACAAGGGGAGGCACACTGAAGCTTTCTTT. Translation gives CASSYNKGRHTEAFF. The chain combines TRBV6-6 with TRBJ1-1; a weak D match, TRBD1 (5 bases). V was clipped by 2 bases and J by 3 bases, with 13 bases between them. CDR1 and CDR2 from the germline V gene are MNHNY and SVGAGI (reference sequence). This CDR3 spans 15 amino acids.

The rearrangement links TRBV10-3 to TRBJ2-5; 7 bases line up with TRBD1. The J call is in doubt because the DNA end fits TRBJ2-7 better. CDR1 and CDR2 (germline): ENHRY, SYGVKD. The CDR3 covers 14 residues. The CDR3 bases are TGTGCCATCAGAGGATCGGACAGGACCTACGAGCAGTACTTC. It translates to CAIRGSDRTYEQYF.

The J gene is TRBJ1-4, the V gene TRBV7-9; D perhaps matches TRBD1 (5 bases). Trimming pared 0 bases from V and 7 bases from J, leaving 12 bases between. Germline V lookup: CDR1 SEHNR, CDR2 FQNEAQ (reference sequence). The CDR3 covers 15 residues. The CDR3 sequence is CASSLAPREGEKLFF. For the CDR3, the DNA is TGTGCCAGCAGCTTAGCGCCCAGGGAGGGTGAAAAACTGTTTTTT.

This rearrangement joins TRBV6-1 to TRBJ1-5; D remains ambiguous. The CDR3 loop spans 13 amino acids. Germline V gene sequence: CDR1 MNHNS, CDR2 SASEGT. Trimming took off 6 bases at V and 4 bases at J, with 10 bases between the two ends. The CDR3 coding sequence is TGTGCCAGCAGGGTGGGAGTGAATCAGCCCCAGCATTTT. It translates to CASRVGVNQPQHF.

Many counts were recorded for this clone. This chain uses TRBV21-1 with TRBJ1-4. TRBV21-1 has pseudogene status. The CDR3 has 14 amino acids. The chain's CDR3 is CASTQDAGDEKLFF. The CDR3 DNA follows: TGTGCCAGCACCCAGGACGCCGGGGATGAAAAACTGTTTTTT.